This paragraph reports one T cell receptor beta chain. Its antigen is unidentified. These data come from a study of cytomegalovirus exposure and HLA in healthy donors. Overall study context: An earlier analysis found some 100 million unique TCR beta sequences from approximately 190 million T cells. Study results and limitations: The investigators catalogued 150 to 200 TCR beta chains as cytomegalovirus-associated. In an earlier analysis, in fewer than 700 donors, most V segments appeared productive either ~90% or ~30% of the time.

Primers: 60 Vbeta forward and 13 Jbeta reverse. Produced via immunoSEQ multiplex PCR; TCRdb's table is partial and in-frame only. The data contain approximately 100,000 clones, less than 75% of them singletons. The sample comprised PBMCs. The origin of this receptor is a man in his forties in good health and CMV-seropositive.

The CDR3 sequence is CATTLGQGGNQPQHF. The CDR3 bases are TGTGCCACTACATTGGGGCAGGGAGGGAATCAGCCCCAGCATTTT. The rearrangement joins TRBV19 to TRBJ1-5; D might be TRBD1 (5 bases). The V end lost 10 bases, the J end lost 4 bases, and 20 bases lay between the germline ends. Germline CDR1 and CDR2: LNHDA and SQIVND (reference sequence). This CDR3 comprises 15 residues.